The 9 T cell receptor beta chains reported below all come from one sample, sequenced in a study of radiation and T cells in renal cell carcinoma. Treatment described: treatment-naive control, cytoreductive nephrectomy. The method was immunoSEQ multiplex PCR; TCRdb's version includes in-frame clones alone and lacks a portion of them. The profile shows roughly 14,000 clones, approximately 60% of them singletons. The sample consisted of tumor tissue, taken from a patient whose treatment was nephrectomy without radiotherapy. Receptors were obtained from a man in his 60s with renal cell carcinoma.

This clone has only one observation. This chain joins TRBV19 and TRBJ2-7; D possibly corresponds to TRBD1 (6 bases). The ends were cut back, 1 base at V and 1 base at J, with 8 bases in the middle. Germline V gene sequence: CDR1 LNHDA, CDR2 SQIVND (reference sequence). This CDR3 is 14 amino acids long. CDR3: CASSIGGGSYEQYF. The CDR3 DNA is TGTGCCAGTAGTATAGGAGGGGGATCCTACGAGCAGTACTTC.

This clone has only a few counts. The chain's CDR3 is CASSIGSQPQHF. DNA for the CDR3: TGTGCCAGTAGTATAGGAAGTCAGCCCCAGCATTTT. The chain uses TRBV19 and TRBJ1-5; D is undetermined. CDR1 and CDR2 from the germline V gene are LNHDA and SQIVND (reference sequence). Trimming removed 1 base from V and 6 bases from J, with 4 bases in between. The CDR3 sequence is 12 residues long.

CDR3 nucleotides: TGTGCCAGCAGCTTAGGTCTAGACTACGAGCAGTACTTC. This encodes CASSLGLDYEQYF. The chain employs TRBV7-2 and TRBJ2-7; no firm D call. CDR3 size: 13 residues. CDR1 is SGHTA, CDR2 FQGNSA, per germline. Trimming pared 1 base from V and 3 bases from J, leaving 7 bases between. The entire variable domain, with the rest obtained from reference TRBV7-2 and TRBJ2-7, is as follows: GAGVSQSPSNKVTEKGKDVELRCDPISGHTALYWYRQSLGQGLEFLIYFQGNSAPDKSGLPSDRFSAERTGGSVSTLTIQRTQQEDSAVYLCASSLGLDYEQYFGPGTRLTVT.

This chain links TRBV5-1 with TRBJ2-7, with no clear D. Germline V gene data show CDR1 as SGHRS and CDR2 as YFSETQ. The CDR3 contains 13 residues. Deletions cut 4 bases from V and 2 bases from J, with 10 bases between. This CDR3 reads CASSDSGPYEQYF. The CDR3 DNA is TGCGCCAGCAGCGATAGTGGCCCCTACGAGCAGTACTTC.

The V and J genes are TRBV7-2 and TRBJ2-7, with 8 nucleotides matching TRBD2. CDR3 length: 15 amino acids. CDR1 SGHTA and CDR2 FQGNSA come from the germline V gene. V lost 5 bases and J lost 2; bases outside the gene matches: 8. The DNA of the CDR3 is TGTGCCAGCAGCCGCACTAGCGGAGTCACCTACGAGCAGTACTTC. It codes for CASSRTSGVTYEQYF. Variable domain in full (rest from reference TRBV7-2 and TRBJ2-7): GAGVSQSPSNKVTEKGKDVELRCDPISGHTALYWYRQSLGQGLEFLIYFQGNSAPDKSGLPSDRFSAERTGGSVSTLTIQRTQQEDSAVYLCASSRTSGVTYEQYFGPGTRLTVT.

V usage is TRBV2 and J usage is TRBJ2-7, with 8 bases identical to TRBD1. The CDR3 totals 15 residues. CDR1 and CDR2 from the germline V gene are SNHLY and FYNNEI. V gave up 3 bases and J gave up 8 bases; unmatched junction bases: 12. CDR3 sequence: CASSEAGDRSGKQYF. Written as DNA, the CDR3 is TGTGCCAGCAGTGAGGCAGGGGACAGGAGTGGCAAGCAGTACTTC.

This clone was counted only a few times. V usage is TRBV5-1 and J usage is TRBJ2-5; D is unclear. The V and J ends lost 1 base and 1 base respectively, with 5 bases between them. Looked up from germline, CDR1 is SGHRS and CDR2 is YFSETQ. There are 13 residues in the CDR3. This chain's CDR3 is CASSLTVQETQYF. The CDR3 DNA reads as TGCGCCAGCAGCTTGACAGTCCAAGAGACCCAGTACTTC.

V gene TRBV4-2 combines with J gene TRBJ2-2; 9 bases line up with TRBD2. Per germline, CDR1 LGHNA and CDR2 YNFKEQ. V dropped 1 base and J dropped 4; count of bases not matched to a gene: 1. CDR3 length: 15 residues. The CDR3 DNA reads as TGTGCCAGCAGCCAAGTTAGCGGGAGCACCGGGGAGCTGTTTTTT. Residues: CASSQVSGSTGELFF.

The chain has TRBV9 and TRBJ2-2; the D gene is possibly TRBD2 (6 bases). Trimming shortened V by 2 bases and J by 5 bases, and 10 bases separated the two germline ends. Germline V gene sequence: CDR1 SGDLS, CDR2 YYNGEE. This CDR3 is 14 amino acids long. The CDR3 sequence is CASSVGGGTGELFF. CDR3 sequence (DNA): TGTGCCAGCAGCGTCGGGGGAGGTACCGGGGAGCTGTTTTTT. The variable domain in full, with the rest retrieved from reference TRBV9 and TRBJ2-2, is DSGVTQTPKHLITATGQRVTLRCSPRSGDLSVYWYQQSLDQGLQFLIQYYNGEERAKGNILERFSAQQFPDLHSELNLSSLELGDSALYFCASSVGGGTGELFFGEGSRLTVL.